This T cell receptor beta chain was recorded in a study of shared clonotypes between healthy human individuals. Produced via immunoSEQ multiplex PCR; TCRdb's table is partial and in-frame only. In the table there are about 1.5 million clones, roughly 96% of which are singletons. The CDR3 has 18 residues. This clonotype originated in a man aged 30-40 years in good health. The source material was naive CD4+ T cells sorted from blood. The subset denotes: CD45RA+ positively selected. V is TRBV12-2 and J is TRBJ2-3; the DNA was not used to check the table's D call, TRBD2. TRBV12-2 is noted as a pseudogene. DNA for the CDR3: TGTGCAAGTCGCCCTGGGACTAGCGGGAGTCCCCTCCCAGATACGCAGTATTTT. This encodes CASRPGTSGSPLPDTQYF.